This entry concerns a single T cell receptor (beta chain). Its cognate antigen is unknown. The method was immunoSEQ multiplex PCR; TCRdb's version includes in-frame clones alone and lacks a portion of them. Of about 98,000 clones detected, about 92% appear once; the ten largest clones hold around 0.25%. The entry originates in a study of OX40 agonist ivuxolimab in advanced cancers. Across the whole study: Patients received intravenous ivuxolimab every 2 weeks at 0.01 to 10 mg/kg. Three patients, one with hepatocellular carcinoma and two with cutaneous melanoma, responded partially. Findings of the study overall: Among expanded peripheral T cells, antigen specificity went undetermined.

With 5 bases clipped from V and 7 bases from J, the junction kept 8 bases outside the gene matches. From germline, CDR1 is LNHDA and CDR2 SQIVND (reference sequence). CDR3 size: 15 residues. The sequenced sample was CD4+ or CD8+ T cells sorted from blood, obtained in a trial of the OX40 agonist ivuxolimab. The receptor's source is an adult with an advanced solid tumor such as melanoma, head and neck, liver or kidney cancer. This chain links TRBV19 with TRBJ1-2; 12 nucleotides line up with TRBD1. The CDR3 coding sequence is TGTGCCAGTAGTGTTCCGGGACAGGGGGCGAGTGGCTACACCTTC. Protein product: CASSVPGQGASGYTF.